This T cell receptor beta chain comes out of a study of T cell repertoires in cytomegalovirus infection. In its sample, this clonotype was seen many times. V was shortened by 4 bases and J by 3 bases, with 16 bases between the two germline ends. Germline CDR1 is SGHTA and CDR2 is FQGNSA. This CDR3 comprises 15 residues. TCRdb re-analysed the reads in MiXCR, keeping a single row per CDR3 protein. The sample includes about 360,000 distinct CDR3 sequences, about a sixth of them seen just once. The TCR sequence derives from a human donor in good health (CMV status not recorded). Some clones in this sample may be carry-over from other donors' samples. Specimen: PBMCs. J is TRBJ2-7 and V is TRBV7-2; unclear D gene. The CDR3 sequence: CASSSYVKSGYEQYF. CDR3 coding DNA: TGTGCCAGCAGCTCCTACGTGAAGTCAGGCTACGAGCAGTACTTC. Drawing the rest from reference TRBV7-2 and TRBJ2-7, the complete variable domain is GAGVSQSPSNKVTEKGKDVELRCDPISGHTALYWYRQSLGQGLEFLIYFQGNSAPDKSGLPSDRFSAERTGGSVSTLTIQRTQQEDSAVYLCASSSYVKSGYEQYFGPGTRLTVT.